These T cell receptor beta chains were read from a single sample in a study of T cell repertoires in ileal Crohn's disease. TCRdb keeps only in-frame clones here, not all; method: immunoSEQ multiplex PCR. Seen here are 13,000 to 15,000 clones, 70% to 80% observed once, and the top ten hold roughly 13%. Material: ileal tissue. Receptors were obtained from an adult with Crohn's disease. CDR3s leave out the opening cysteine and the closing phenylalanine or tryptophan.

cdr3_aa: ASSSSGTEEKLF
v_call: TRBV6-6
j_call: TRBJ1-4

cdr3_aa: ASSLDSYGYT
v_call: TRBV5-1
j_call: TRBJ1-2

cdr3_aa: ASTGPNYGYT
v_call: TRBV5-4
j_call: TRBJ1-2

cdr3_aa: ASSQEPIAGAFNEQF
v_call: TRBV5-4
j_call: TRBJ2-1

cdr3_aa: ASSPSGTNNSPLH
v_call: TRBV7-9
j_call: TRBJ1-6

cdr3_aa: ASSEGLLQPQH
v_call: TRBV4-1
j_call: TRBJ1-5

cdr3_aa: ASSVTGGNQPQH
v_call: TRBV25-1
j_call: TRBJ1-5

cdr3_aa: SVEGGTYGYT
v_call: TRBV29-1
j_call: TRBJ1-2

cdr3_aa: ASSLGYNEQF
v_call: TRBV7-9
j_call: TRBJ2-1

cdr3_aa: ASSPRDYGYT
v_call: TRBV7-2
j_call: TRBJ1-2

cdr3_aa: ASSQTGTGDYGYT
v_call: TRBV6-4
j_call: TRBJ1-2

cdr3_aa: ASTRETGYGYT
v_call: TRBV7-8
j_call: TRBJ1-2

cdr3_aa: ASSLVAGANTEAF
v_call: TRBV5-4
j_call: TRBJ1-1

cdr3_aa: ASSLYSKDTEAF
v_call: TRBV11-1
j_call: TRBJ1-1

cdr3_aa: ASSRTSGGSNTGELF
v_call: TRBV7-6
j_call: TRBJ2-2

cdr3_aa: ASSTFEVQY
v_call: TRBV6-6
j_call: TRBJ2-3

cdr3_aa: AWSGTARNTIY
v_call: TRBV30
j_call: TRBJ1-3

cdr3_aa: ASSLDLAPTDTQY
v_call: TRBV7-2
j_call: TRBJ2-3

cdr3_aa: ASSVGGETQY
v_call: TRBV28
j_call: TRBJ2-5

cdr3_aa: ASRNQGNTEAF
v_call: TRBV19
j_call: TRBJ1-1

cdr3_aa: ASSLKGIDGYT
v_call: TRBV27
j_call: TRBJ1-2

cdr3_aa: ASSFTWGNDRSLKAF
v_call: TRBV5-1
j_call: TRBJ1-1

cdr3_aa: ASSRGQQETQY
v_call: TRBV19
j_call: TRBJ2-5

cdr3_aa: ASSLGGQGRGTEAF
v_call: TRBV11-3
j_call: TRBJ1-1

cdr3_aa: ASSSTGQSSYNSPLH
v_call: TRBV10-2
j_call: TRBJ1-6

cdr3_aa: ASSLSGQGWTEAF
v_call: TRBV27
j_call: TRBJ1-1

cdr3_aa: ASSVGTVNTEAF
v_call: TRBV9
j_call: TRBJ1-1

cdr3_aa: ASTLDGSYEQY
v_call: TRBV28
j_call: TRBJ2-7

cdr3_aa: ASSQGDRALEAF
v_call: TRBV6-5
j_call: TRBJ1-1

cdr3_aa: ASESHYNEQF
v_call: TRBV19
j_call: TRBJ2-1

cdr3_aa: ASSLQGGEQY
v_call: TRBV9
j_call: TRBJ2-7

cdr3_aa: ASSSGLVRAYEQY
v_call: TRBV7-2
j_call: TRBJ2-7

cdr3_aa: ASSLGTGNTEAF
v_call: TRBV5-1
j_call: TRBJ1-1

cdr3_aa: ASSYGTGQETQY
v_call: TRBV7-9
j_call: TRBJ2-5

cdr3_aa: ATSRGAGSEQY
v_call: TRBV15
j_call: TRBJ2-7

cdr3_aa: ASSPGQGSYTIY
v_call: TRBV5-1
j_call: TRBJ1-3

cdr3_aa: ASSQLDRGLSPLH
v_call: TRBV14
j_call: TRBJ1-6

cdr3_aa: ASSSGLSQETQY
v_call: TRBV5-1
j_call: TRBJ2-5

cdr3_aa: ASSLGGQGARNTEAF
v_call: TRBV11-3
j_call: TRBJ1-1

cdr3_aa: SVAPDRGANYGYT
v_call: TRBV29-1
j_call: TRBJ1-2

cdr3_aa: ASSKDVAYEQY
v_call: TRBV7-2
j_call: TRBJ2-7

cdr3_aa: ASSLVGTGGNNEQF
v_call: TRBV18
j_call: TRBJ2-1

cdr3_aa: ASSLRGTSGTDTQY
v_call: TRBV13
j_call: TRBJ2-3

cdr3_aa: ASSGQEKLF
v_call: TRBV2
j_call: TRBJ1-4

cdr3_aa: ASSKQQNQPQH
v_call: TRBV6-1
j_call: TRBJ1-5

cdr3_aa: ASSVDRDRGRNEQY
v_call: TRBV19
j_call: TRBJ2-7